Listed below are T cell receptor beta chains from one sample, sequenced in a study of beta chain features in type 1 diabetes. Profiling relied on immunoSEQ multiplex PCR, and the TCRdb table lists in-frame clones only, not all of them. The sample holds over 700,000 clones, 15% to 20% seen once. Sequencing was done on a sample of naive CD4+ T cells from blood. These receptors came from a woman aged 18-35 years in good health. The CDR3 runs from the conserved cysteine through the conserved F or W. Each record gives: clone size, D gene, V gene, J gene, CDR3 DNA, CDR3 protein. D genes are given only for firm matches. Some rows have no size entry. The others give once, few or many, or a class for an expanded clone.

.	.	TRBV28	TRBJ2-2	TGTGCCAGCAGTTTACGGGGGAGCACCGGGGAGCTGTTTTTT	CASSLRGSTGELFF
.	TRBD2	TRBV11-1	TRBJ2-1	TGTGCCAGCAGCTTCCGGGGAGGGAATGAGCAGTTCTTC	CASSFRGGNEQFF
.	TRBD2	TRBV6-6	TRBJ2-7	TGTGCCAGCTCTGCGGGAGGGCCTCCTACCGAGCAGTACTTC	CASSAGGPPTEQYF
few	TRBD2	TRBV9	TRBJ2-7	TGTGCCAGCAGCCCCCACGCCACTAGCGGGAGCTCCTACGAGCAGTACTTC	CASSPHATSGSSYEQYF
.	TRBD2	TRBV28	TRBJ2-7	TGTGCCAGCAGGAAACGAAGGACTAGCGGGAGGGCCGGGAGATCCTACGAGCAGTACTTC	CASRKRRTSGRAGRSYEQYF
few	TRBD2	TRBV28	TRBJ2-1	TGTGCCAGCGGAAAAGCGGGAGGGCCGATCAATGAGCAGTTCTTC	CASGKAGGPINEQFF
few	TRBD2	TRBV14	TRBJ2-2	TGTGCCAGCAGCCAAGATCTAGCGGGAGGGACCGGGGAGCTGTTTTTT	CASSQDLAGGTGELFF
.	TRBD2	TRBV7-9	TRBJ2-1	TGTGCCAGCAGCTCTACTAGCGGGAGGGCCTACAATGAGCAGTTCTTC	CASSSTSGRAYNEQFF
.	TRBD2	TRBV5-6	TRBJ2-4	TGTGCCAGCAGTCTGGGGCGGGGGTACAAGCCCCAAAACATTCAGTACTTC	CASSLGRGYKPQNIQYF
few	.	TRBV7-9	TRBJ1-4	TGTGCCAGCAGCTTATCGTGGAGGGGTAATGAAAAACTGTTTTTT	CASSLSWRGNEKLFF
few	.	TRBV7-9	TRBJ1-2	TGTGCCAGCAGCCAAACATCAAGGGGACACGGCTACACCTTC	CASSQTSRGHGYTF
.	TRBD1	TRBV6-1	TRBJ2-2	TGTGCCAGCGGTGGGACAGGCCTAAACACCGGGGAGCTGTTTTTT	CASGGTGLNTGELFF
few	.	TRBV7-2	TRBJ2-7	TGTGCCAGCAGTACGGGACCCTCCGTGGAGCAGTACTTC	CASSTGPSVEQYF
few	.	TRBV7-2	TRBJ2-1	TGTGCCAGCAGCTTTATCGGAGGGAGTGAGCAGTTCTTC	CASSFIGGSEQFF
.	.	TRBV28	TRBJ2-7	TGTGCCAGCAGTTACCTAACTACAGCCAGCGGCGAGCAGTACTTC	CASSYLTTASGEQYF
.	TRBD1	TRBV19	TRBJ2-2	TGTGCCAGTAGTACCCTCCATGGACAGGGGGCGTCGGGGGAGCTGTTTTTT	CASSTLHGQGASGELFF
few	.	TRBV7-9	TRBJ1-1	TGTGCCAGCAGATCCGTAAAATGGGACAACACTGAAGCTTTCTTT	CASRSVKWDNTEAFF
few	TRBD2	TRBV6-4	TRBJ2-7	TGTGCCAGCAGTGACGGGGCTGCGGGAGCTTCCCCAGGGTACGAGCAGTACTTC	CASSDGAAGASPGYEQYF
few	.	TRBV23-1	TRBJ2-5	TGCGCCAGCAGTCAATCTAATGGCTCGTACCAAGAGACCCAGTACTTC	CASSQSNGSYQETQYF